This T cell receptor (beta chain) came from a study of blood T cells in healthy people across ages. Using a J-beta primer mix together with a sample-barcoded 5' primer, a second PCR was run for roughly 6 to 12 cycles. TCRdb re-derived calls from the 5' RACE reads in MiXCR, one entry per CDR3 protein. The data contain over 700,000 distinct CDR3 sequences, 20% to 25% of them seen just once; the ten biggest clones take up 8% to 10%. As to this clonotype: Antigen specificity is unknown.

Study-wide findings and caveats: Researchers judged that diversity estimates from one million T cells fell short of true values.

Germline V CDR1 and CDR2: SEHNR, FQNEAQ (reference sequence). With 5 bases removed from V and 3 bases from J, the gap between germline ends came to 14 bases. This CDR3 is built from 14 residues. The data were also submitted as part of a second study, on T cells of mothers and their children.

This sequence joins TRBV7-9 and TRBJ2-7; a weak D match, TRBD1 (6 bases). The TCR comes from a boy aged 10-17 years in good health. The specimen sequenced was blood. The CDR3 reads CASSTTGKNYEQYF. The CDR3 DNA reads TGTGCCAGCAGCACTACAGGGAAGAACTACGAGCAGTACTTC.